These 26 T cell receptor beta chains were all obtained from the same sample, sequenced in a study of cytomegalovirus exposure and HLA in healthy donors. With 60 Vbeta and 13 Jbeta primers, the PCR was carried out. Clones were read by immunoSEQ multiplex PCR, and TCRdb kept only the in-frame ones, dropping some. The table has around 100,000 clones, about 81% seen once. Material for sequencing was PBMCs. The receptor set was obtained from a woman aged 40 to 55 in good health and CMV-seropositive.

On this clone itself: The junction does not match germline at one end; this may be a read error. This chain joins TRBV7-8 and TRBJ2-1; no clear D gene. Germline-derived CDR1 and CDR2 are SGHVS and FQNEAQ. This CDR3 has 15 residues. This chain's CDR3 is CASSLYSGSCNEQFF. The CDR3 bases are TGTGCCAGCAGCTTGTATTCCGGTTCCTGCAATGAGCAGTTCTTC.

The CDR3 is CASNPGQASYNEQFF. CDR3 bases: TGTGCCAGTAACCCCGGACAGGCGTCCTACAATGAGCAGTTCTTC. The rearrangement links TRBV19 to TRBJ2-1; 7 nucleotides match TRBD1. J gave up 1 base and V 7 bases, and 7 bases lay outside the gene matches. Germline loops: CDR1 LNHDA, CDR2 SQIVND (reference sequence). CDR3 length: 15 amino acids.

This sequence joins TRBV10-1 and TRBJ2-5; D is possibly TRBD2 (7 bases). CDR1 is WNHNN, CDR2 SYGVQD, per germline (reference sequence). The length of the CDR3 is 13 residues. The germline V and J ends were trimmed by 5 bases and 5 bases, with 12 bases remaining between them. The chain's CDR3 is CASSNGGPETQYF. In nucleotides, the CDR3 is TGCGCCAGCAGTAACGGGGGGCCGGAGACCCAGTACTTC.

The J gene is TRBJ1-1, the V gene TRBV27; TRBD1 matches 10 bases. V lost 7 bases, J lost 5 bases, and 13 bases stayed unmatched. CDR1 and CDR2 from the germline V gene are MNHEY and SMNVEV (reference sequence). The CDR3 consists of 16 residues. The CDR3 reads CASNPLRDRGQTEAFF. Written as DNA, the CDR3 is TGTGCCAGCAACCCTCTTAGGGACAGGGGTCAGACTGAAGCTTTCTTT.

The chain couples TRBV29-1 to TRBJ1-4; D uncertain. The V end lost 5 bases, the J end lost 7 bases, and 11 bases lay between the germline ends. The CDR3 length is 12 residues. CDR1 SQVTM and CDR2 ANQGSEA come from the germline V gene. The CDR3 DNA sequence: TGCAGCGTTTGGATGGGAGGTGAAAAACTGTTTTTT. Amino acid sequence: CSVWMGGEKLFF.

The chain joins TRBV5-1 to TRBJ2-7; TRBD1 agrees at 11 bases. Germline values: CDR1 SGHRS, CDR2 YFSETQ. The CDR3 covers 14 residues. J lost 5 bases, V lost 2 bases, and 3 bases had no gene match. Here the CDR3 DNA reads TGCGCCAGCAGCTTTGGACAGGGGGCCGACGAGCAGTACTTC. It encodes CASSFGQGADEQYF.

The chain joins TRBV6-5 to TRBJ2-5, with D unclear. V was pared by 0 bases and J by 2 bases, with 10 bases between. Germline values: CDR1 MNHEY, CDR2 SVGAGI. The CDR3 loop spans 15 amino acids. For the CDR3, the DNA is TGTGCCAGCAGTTACTCGTATTTTATGCAAGAGACCCAGTACTTC. Its protein is CASSYSYFMQETQYF.

CDR3 loop: CASSSPRGGAGVLTYEQYF. In DNA, the CDR3 is TGTGCCAGCAGCTCGCCAAGGGGGGGTGCGGGAGTCCTAACCTACGAGCAGTACTTC. The V and J genes are TRBV7-9 and TRBJ2-7, with D possibly TRBD2 on 7 matching bases. V was trimmed by 4 bases and J by 2 bases, leaving 27 bases between them. CDR1 and CDR2 (germline): SEHNR, FQNEAQ (reference sequence). There are 19 residues in the CDR3.

The chain uses TRBV27 and TRBJ1-4; 10 nucleotides match TRBD1. V dropped 4 bases and J dropped 7; count of bases not matched to a gene: 12. The germline CDR1 and CDR2 sequences are MNHEY and SMNVEV (reference sequence). This CDR3 comprises 17 residues. The CDR3 DNA follows: TGTGCCAGCAGTTCGTCCCGGGACAGGGGCCCCACTGAAAAACTGTTTTTT. This sequence encodes CASSSSRDRGPTEKLFF.

This clone was found once. The chain uses TRBV11-2 and TRBJ1-1, with D unclear. Germline V lookup: CDR1 SGHAT, CDR2 FQNNGV. The CDR3 extends over 13 amino acids. The V gene lost 1 base and the J gene lost 3 bases, with 6 bases spanning the gap. In nucleotides, the CDR3 is TGTGCCAGCAGCTTAGGGGCAGACACTGAAGCTTTCTTT. As protein: CASSLGADTEAFF.

This chain links TRBV6-5 with TRBJ2-6, with unresolved D. This CDR3 has 14 amino acids. V lost 5 bases to trimming and J lost 0 bases, with 5 bases between them. Germline V gene lookup returns CDR1 MNHEY and CDR2 SVGAGI. The DNA for the CDR3 is TGTGCCAGCAGTACAGCCTCTGGGGCCAACGTCCTGACTTTC. Protein: CASSTASGANVLTF.

This clone has a single count. The genes are TRBV5-1 and TRBJ1-4, with unresolved D. The CDR3 is made up of 15 amino acids. The germline CDR1 and CDR2 sequences are SGHRS and YFSETQ. The ends were cut back, 3 bases at V and 3 bases at J, with 12 bases in the middle. The CDR3 nucleotides read TGCGCCAGCAGCTCCGTCCCCACGGCTAATGAAAAACTGTTTTTT. Its translation: CASSSVPTANEKLFF.

V and J are TRBV5-4 and TRBJ2-2; 9 bases are a match to TRBD2. This CDR3 spans 16 amino acids. With 4 bases clipped from V and 5 bases from J, the junction kept 9 bases outside the gene matches. Germline-derived CDR1 and CDR2 are SGHNT and YYREEE (reference sequence). The CDR3 coding sequence is TGTGCCAGCAGCCGACTTAGCGGGAGCAAGACCGGGGAGCTGTTTTTT. It specifies CASSRLSGSKTGELFF.

This clone was found a few times. V and J are TRBV11-2 and TRBJ2-1, with TRBD2 matching 9 bases. Germline V lookup: CDR1 SGHAT, CDR2 FQNNGV. The V segment lost 2 bases and the J segment 10 bases; nucleotides outside the gene matches: 9. The CDR3 is 15 amino acids. The CDR3 protein is CASSLSSGGLGEQFF. DNA of the CDR3: TGTGCCAGCAGCTTAAGTAGCGGGGGCCTAGGAGAGCAGTTCTTC.

CDR3 bases: TGCGCCAGCAGCTTGGAGGGACTAGCGCGCTCCTACGAGCAGTACTTC. It yields the protein CASSLEGLARSYEQYF. The chain combines TRBV5-1 with TRBJ2-7; 10 bases align to TRBD2. V lost 0 bases, J lost 0 bases, and 3 bases stayed unmatched. CDR1 SGHRS and CDR2 YFSETQ come from the germline V gene. This CDR3 contains 16 residues.

The CDR3 bases are TGCGCCAGCAGCCATTACGGGAAAGGCTACGAGCAGTACTTC. This codes for CASSHYGKGYEQYF. The V gene is TRBV4-1, the J gene TRBJ2-7, with TRBD2 as a possible D gene (5 bases). Trimming took off 3 bases at V and 3 bases at J, with 12 bases between the two ends. The CDR3 is 14 amino acids. Germline assignment: CDR1 MGHRA and CDR2 YSYEKL.

The chain has TRBV5-3 and TRBJ1-5; tentatively, D is TRBD1 (5 bases). TRBV5-3 is an open reading frame, and its role is uncertain. The CDR3 sequence is 17 residues long. Trimming left V 2 bases short and J 0 bases short, with 15 bases between. CDR3 sequence reads: CARSFMSRDYSNQPQHF. Written as DNA, the CDR3 is TGTGCCAGAAGCTTTATGTCCAGGGACTATAGCAATCAGCCCCAGCATTTT.

J is TRBJ2-7 and V is TRBV28; 10 bases are shared with TRBD2. Trimming cost V 0 bases and J 0 bases; bases outside gene matches: 2. The CDR3 loop spans 16 amino acids. Germline loops: CDR1 MDHEN, CDR2 SYDVKM. The CDR3 nucleotides read TGTGCCAGCAGTTTATGGGCTAGCGGGAGCTCCTACGAGCAGTACTTC. Its protein is CASSLWASGSSYEQYF.

This clone was observed a few times. CDR3 nucleotides: TGCGCCAGCAGCTTGGTCCCGGGGAACACCGGGGAGCTGTTTTTT. Its translation is CASSLVPGNTGELFF. This chain uses TRBV5-1 with TRBJ2-2, with no clear D. Germline assignment: CDR1 SGHRS and CDR2 YFSETQ. The CDR3 sequence is 15 residues long. V was trimmed by 0 bases and J by 1 base, leaving 7 bases between them.

This clone was detected only a few times. The V gene is TRBV14, the J gene TRBJ2-1; a possible D gene is TRBD1 (5 bases). Trimming stripped 3 bases from V and 6 bases from J, with 24 bases between. In germline, CDR1 is SGHDN, CDR2 FVKESK. The CDR3 is 18 residues long. Here the CDR3 DNA reads TGTGCCAGCAGCCAGCCCACAGGCGCGGAAACCAACCGCAATGAGCAGTTCTTC. Its protein product is CASSQPTGAETNRNEQFF.

This clone was detected a few times. The rearrangement uses TRBV6-6 and TRBJ2-5; D is unclear. The CDR3 is 14 amino acids. The germline V and J ends were trimmed by 2 bases and 4 bases, with 11 bases remaining between them. Germline-derived CDR1 and CDR2 are MNHNY and SVGAGI (reference sequence). CDR3 amino acids: CASSYGLPRETQYF. CDR3 in DNA: TGTGCCAGCAGTTACGGCCTCCCCCGAGAGACCCAGTACTTC.

The chain employs TRBV4-2 and TRBJ2-3; D is possibly TRBD2 (5 bases). The V gene's germline CDR1 is LGHNA and CDR2 YNFKEQ. Trimming stripped 0 bases from V and 0 bases from J, with 7 bases between. The CDR3 has 15 residues. This CDR3 is CASSQEQRSTDTQYF. The CDR3 nucleotides read TGTGCCAGCAGCCAAGAACAGCGGAGCACAGATACGCAGTATTTT.

The chain employs TRBV2 and TRBJ2-7; no definite D call. Per germline, CDR1 SNHLY and CDR2 FYNNEI. The CDR3 totals 12 residues. Trimming removed 11 bases at V and 6 bases at J, with 17 bases between. CDR3 sequence reads: CAGSRVSGEQYF. The CDR3 DNA follows: TGTGCCGGTTCCCGGGTCTCCGGCGAGCAGTACTTC. The whole variable domain, filled in from reference TRBV2 and TRBJ2-7, reads EPEVTQTPSHQVTQMGQEVILRCVPISNHLYFYWYRQILGQKVEFLVSFYNNEISEKSEIFDDQFSVERPDGSNFTLKIRSTKLEDSAMYFCAGSRVSGEQYFGPGTRLTVT.

This clone was recorded many times. The V gene is TRBV5-4, the J gene TRBJ2-2, with unresolved D. The germline gives CDR1 SGHNT, CDR2 YYREEE (reference sequence). This CDR3 spans 12 amino acids. V was pared by 3 bases and J by 2 bases, with 2 bases between. In DNA form, the CDR3 reads TGTGCCAGCAGCTCAAACACCGGGGAGCTGTTTTTT. It codes for CASSSNTGELFF.

This clone was seen a handful of times. The V call is TRBV6-1, the J call TRBJ2-3; 8 bases match TRBD1. J was trimmed by 10 bases and V by 6 bases; bases with no gene match: 9. The germline V gene encodes CDR1 MNHNS and CDR2 SASEGT. The CDR3 has 13 residues. CDR3: CASSEDRASAQYF. The CDR3, as DNA: TGTGCCAGCAGCGAGGACAGGGCAAGCGCGCAGTATTTT.

Only a few counts were recorded for this clone. The genes are TRBV11-2 and TRBJ2-2; TRBD1 matches 7 bases. Germline lookup yields CDR1 SGHAT and CDR2 FQNNGV. After removal of 5 bases from V and 7 bases from J, the junction contained 10 bases not matched to a gene. There are 15 residues in the CDR3. CDR3 nucleotide sequence: TGTGCCAGCAGCCCTCGACAGGGTTTAGGCGGGGAGCTGTTTTTT. Translating it yields CASSPRQGLGGELFF.